This T cell receptor (beta chain) was sequenced for a study of neoadjuvant nivolumab and ipilimumab in lung cancer. Study results and limitations: TCR richness and clonality were higher in tumors than adjacent uninvolved lung. Higher pretherapy blood TCR richness went with higher resected-tumor richness.

V was cut by 0 bases and J by 0 bases, with 9 bases left in between. This CDR3 is built from 16 residues. Per the germline V gene, CDR1 is SGHVS and CDR2 is FQNEAQ. Sequencing used immunoSEQ multiplex PCR; TCRdb keeps in-frame clones, though not all of them. The repertoire holds around 4,500 clones, with 65% to 80% as singletons. Points on this clone: Its antigen remains unidentified.

The sample was normal lung tissue adjacent to the tumor, taken after neoadjuvant nivolumab, alone or with ipilimumab, at or shortly before surgery. The rearrangement joins TRBV7-8 to TRBJ1-3; the D gene is possibly TRBD1 (5 bases). The sequence was obtained from an adult with non-small cell lung cancer. Some clones in this sample may be carry-over from other donors' samples. CDR3 in amino acids: CASSLAGASSGNTIYF. The CDR3 nucleotides read TGTGCCAGCAGCTTAGCCGGGGCAAGCTCTGGAAACACCATATATTTT.